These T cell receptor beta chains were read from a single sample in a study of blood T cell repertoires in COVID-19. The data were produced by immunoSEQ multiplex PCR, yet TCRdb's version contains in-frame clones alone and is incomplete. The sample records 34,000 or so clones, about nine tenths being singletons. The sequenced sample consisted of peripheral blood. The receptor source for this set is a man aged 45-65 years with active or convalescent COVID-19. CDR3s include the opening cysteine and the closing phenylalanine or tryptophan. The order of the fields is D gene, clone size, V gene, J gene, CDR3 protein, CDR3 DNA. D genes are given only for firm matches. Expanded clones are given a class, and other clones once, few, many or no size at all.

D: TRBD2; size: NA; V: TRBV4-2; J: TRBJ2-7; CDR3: CASSQDGVAGVPSYEQYF; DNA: TGTGCCAGCAGCCAAGATGGGGTAGCGGGAGTTCCCTCCTACGAGCAGTACTTC
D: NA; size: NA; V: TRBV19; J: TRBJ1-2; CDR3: CASSMDRYYGYTF; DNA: TGTGCCAGTAGTATGGACAGATACTATGGCTACACCTTC
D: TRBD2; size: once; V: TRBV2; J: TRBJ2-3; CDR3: CASRNFAGGATDTQYF; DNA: TGTGCCAGCAGGAATTTTGCGGGAGGGGCAACAGATACGCAGTATTTT
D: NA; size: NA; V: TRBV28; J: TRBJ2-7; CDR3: CASTRGVRQGAYEQYF; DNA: TGTGCCAGCACCCGCGGAGTTAGGCAGGGCGCCTACGAGCAGTACTTC
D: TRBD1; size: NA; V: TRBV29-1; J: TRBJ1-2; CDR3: CSVHSPGTVTGYTF; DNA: TGCAGTGTACACTCCCCCGGGACAGTGACTGGCTACACCTTC
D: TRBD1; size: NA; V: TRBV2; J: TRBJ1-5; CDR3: CASSGQGSGNQPQHF; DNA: TGTGCCAGCAGCGGACAGGGGTCGGGCAATCAGCCCCAGCATTTT
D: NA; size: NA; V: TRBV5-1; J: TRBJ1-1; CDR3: CASSRGQGWNTEAFF; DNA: TGCGCCAGCAGCCGGGGCCAGGGGTGGAACACTGAAGCTTTCTTT
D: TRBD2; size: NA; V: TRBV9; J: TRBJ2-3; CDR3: CASSSGLAGEGEYF; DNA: TGTGCCAGCAGCTCCGGACTAGCGGGAGAGGGGGAGTATTTT
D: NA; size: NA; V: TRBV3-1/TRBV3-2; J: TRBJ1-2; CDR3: CASSPQGQLNYGYTF; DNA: TGTGCCAGCAGCCCTCAGGGACAACTTAACTATGGCTACACCTTC
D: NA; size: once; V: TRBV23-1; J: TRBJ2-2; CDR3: CASSQSVRLEHRGAVF; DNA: TGCGCCAGCAGTCAATCTGTGCGTCTTGAACACCGGGGAGCTGTTTTT
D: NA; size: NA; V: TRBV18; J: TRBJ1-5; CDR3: CASSPDSHQPQHF; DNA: TGTGCCAGCTCACCGGACAGCCATCAGCCCCAGCATTTT
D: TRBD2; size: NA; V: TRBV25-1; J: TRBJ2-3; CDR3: CASSESSGRAGTDTQYF; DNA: TGTGCCAGCAGTGAATCAAGCGGGAGGGCCGGAACAGATACGCAGTATTTT
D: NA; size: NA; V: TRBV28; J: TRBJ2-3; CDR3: CASSLPRTTTSTDTQYF; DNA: TGTGCCAGCAGTCTACCGAGGACTACCACTAGCACAGATACGCAGTATTTT
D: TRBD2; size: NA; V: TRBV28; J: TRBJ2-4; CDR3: CASSLNGLADTKNIQYF; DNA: TGTGCCAGCAGTTTAAATGGACTAGCGGATACCAAAAACATTCAGTACTTC
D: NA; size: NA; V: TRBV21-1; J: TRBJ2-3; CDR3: CASSNGTGQVTDTQYF; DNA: TGTGCCAGCAGCAACGGGACAGGACAAGTCACAGATACGCAGTATTTT
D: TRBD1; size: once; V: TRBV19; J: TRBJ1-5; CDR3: CASSKQDRVQPQHF; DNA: TGTGCCAGTAGTAAACAGGACAGGGTTCAGCCCCAGCATTTT
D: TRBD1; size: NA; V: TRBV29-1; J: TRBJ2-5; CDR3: CSVVGDRQETQYF; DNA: TGCAGCGTTGTTGGGGACAGGCAAGAGACCCAGTACTTC
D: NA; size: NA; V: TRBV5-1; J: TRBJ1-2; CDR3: CASSLGQFYGYTF; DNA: TGCGCCAGCAGCTTGGGCCAGTTTTATGGCTACACCTTC
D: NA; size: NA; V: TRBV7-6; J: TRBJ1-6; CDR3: CASSLGAENSPLHF; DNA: TGTGCCAGCAGCTTAGGGGCCGAGAACTCACCCCTCCACTTT
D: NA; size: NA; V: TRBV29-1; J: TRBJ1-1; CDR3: CSVQYSGEGAFF; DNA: TGCAGCGTCCAATACTCCGGAGAGGGAGCTTTCTTT
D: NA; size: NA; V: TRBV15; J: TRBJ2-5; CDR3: CATSRGVGKQETQYF; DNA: TGTGCCACCAGCAGAGGGGTCGGGAAGCAAGAGACCCAGTACTTC
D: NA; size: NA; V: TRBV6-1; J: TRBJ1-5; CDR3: CASSFTGQLNQPQHF; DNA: TGTGCCAGCAGTTTCACAGGGCAACTCAATCAGCCCCAGCATTTT
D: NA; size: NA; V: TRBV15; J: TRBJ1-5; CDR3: CATSREGDQPQHF; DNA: TGTGCCACCAGCAGAGAGGGAGATCAGCCCCAGCATTTT
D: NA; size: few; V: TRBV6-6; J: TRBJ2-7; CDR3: CASSSRGSSYEQYF; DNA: TGTGCCAGCAGTTCCCGGGGTAGCTCCTACGAGCAGTACTTC
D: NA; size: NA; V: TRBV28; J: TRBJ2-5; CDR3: CASSSRQETQYF; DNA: TGTGCCAGCAGTTCCCGCCAGGAGACCCAGTACTTC
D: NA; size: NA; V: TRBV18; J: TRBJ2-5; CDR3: CASSIQGFGRETQYF; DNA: TGTGCCAGCTCAATACAGGGATTCGGCCGGGAGACCCAGTACTTC
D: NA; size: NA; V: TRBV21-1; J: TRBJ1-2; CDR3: CASSKRAGEDREGYGYTF; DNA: TGTGCCAGCAGCAAACGGGCCGGGGAGGACAGGGAAGGTTATGGCTACACCTTC
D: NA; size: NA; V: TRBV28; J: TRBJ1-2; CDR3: CASSFSGTLYGYTF; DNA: TGTGCCAGCAGCTTCTCCGGGACTTTATATGGCTACACCTTC
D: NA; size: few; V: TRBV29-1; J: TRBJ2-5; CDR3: CSVARTQYF; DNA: TGCAGCGTTGCCAGGACCCAGTACTTC
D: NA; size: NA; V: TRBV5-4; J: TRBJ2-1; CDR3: CASSTGQVEQFF; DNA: TGTGCCAGCAGCACGGGACAAGTAGAGCAGTTCTTC
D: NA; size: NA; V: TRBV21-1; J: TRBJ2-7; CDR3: CASSKVRTSGDPWEQYF; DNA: TGTGCCAGCAGCAAAGTTCGCACTAGCGGGGACCCCTGGGAGCAGTACTTC
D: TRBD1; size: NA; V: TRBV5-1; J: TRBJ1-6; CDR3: CASSLGGTGGSPLHF; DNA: TGCGCCAGCAGCTTGGGAGGGACAGGGGGATCACCCCTCCACTTT
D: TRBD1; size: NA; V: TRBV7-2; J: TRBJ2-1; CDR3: CASSWTGAYNEQFF; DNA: TGTGCCAGCAGCTGGACAGGGGCCTACAATGAGCAGTTCTTC
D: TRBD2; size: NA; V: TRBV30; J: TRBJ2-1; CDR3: CAWSAMPGLAVRNEQFF; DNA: TGTGCCTGGAGTGCCATGCCGGGACTAGCGGTTAGAAATGAGCAGTTCTTC
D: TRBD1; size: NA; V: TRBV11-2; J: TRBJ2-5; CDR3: CASSSPGQVYF; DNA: TGTGCCAGCAGCTCACCGGGACAGGTCTACTTC
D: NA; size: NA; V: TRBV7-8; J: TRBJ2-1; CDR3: CASSPPPGDEQFF; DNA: TGTGCCAGCAGCCCACCGCCGGGTGATGAGCAGTTCTTC
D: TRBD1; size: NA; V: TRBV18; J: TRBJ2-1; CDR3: CASSPGTGGAEQFF; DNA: TGTGCCAGCTCACCAGGGACAGGGGGCGCTGAGCAGTTCTTC
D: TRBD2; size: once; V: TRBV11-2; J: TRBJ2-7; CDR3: CASSPPPGLAGASYEQYF; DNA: TGTGCCAGCAGCCCCCCTCCGGGACTAGCGGGAGCCTCCTACGAGCAGTACTTC
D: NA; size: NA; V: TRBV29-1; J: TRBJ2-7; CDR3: CSVSLTSLGSYEQYF; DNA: TGCAGCGTTTCTCTTACTAGCCTCGGCTCCTACGAGCAGTACTTC